Sequencing of this TCR beta chain was carried out in a study of shared clonotypes between healthy human individuals. Broader study findings: Naive subsets typically showed greater estimated richness than memory subsets.

TCRdb keeps only in-frame clones here, not all; method: immunoSEQ multiplex PCR. This sample has about 2.1 million clones, with just over 90% found just once. This CDR3 spans 17 amino acids. The V gene's germline CDR1 is SEHNR and CDR2 FQNEAQ (reference sequence). V lost 5 bases and J lost 4, with 22 bases in between. For this clone: As yet, its antigen is unknown.

CD45RO-negative CD8 cells positively selected for CCR7 made up the naive population, which excluded terminally differentiated effector memory CD45RA+ cells. Sequencing was performed on naive CD8+ T cells from PBMCs. This sequence originates from a man aged 18 to 30 in good health. Some clones in this sample may be carry-over from other donors' samples. The genes are TRBV7-9 and TRBJ2-3; D might be TRBD1 or TRBD2, each matching 5 bases. CDR3 DNA: TGTGCCAGCAGCCCTAGCCCGCTAGTGGGGCCCTCAGATACGCAGTATTTT. This encodes CASSPSPLVGPSDTQYF. Supplemented by reference TRBV7-9 and TRBJ2-3, the full variable domain reads DTGVSQNPRHKITKRGQNVTFRCDPISEHNRLYWYRQTLGQGPEFLTYFQNEAQLEKSRLLSDRFSAERPKGSFSTLEIQRTEQGDSAMYLCASSPSPLVGPSDTQYFGPGTRLTVL.